The subject of this entry is one T cell receptor (beta chain). Its target is not known. This record comes from a study of cytomegalovirus exposure and HLA in healthy donors. The study's findings and limits: When a later analysis was performed, an Asian-associated ancestry cluster reportedly had fewer N-insertions than the approximately 700-donor mean. Later analysis showed TCR association rates varying by HLA locus, highest for DRB1 and lowest for HLA-C. A link between a missense DCLRE1C variant and TCR beta V- and J-gene trimming emerged from a later analysis. Later analysis identified 17,000 or so TCR beta sequences associated with HLA alleles, using a false discovery rate threshold of 0.05.

PCR primers comprised 60 Vbeta and 13 Jbeta primers. Generated by immunoSEQ multiplex PCR, the TCRdb table keeps only in-frame clones and is missing some. This sample has some 100,000 clones, with approximately 82% found just once. The CDR3 length is 16 residues. Germline V gives CDR1 SEHNR, CDR2 FQNEAQ (reference sequence). The V segment lost 5 bases and the J segment 2 bases; nucleotides outside the gene matches: 11. The chain is built from TRBV7-9 and TRBJ1-1; 7 bases are a match to TRBD1. The sample consisted of PBMCs. The source is a woman aged 18-29 years in good health and CMV-seronegative. Written as DNA, the CDR3 is TGTGCCAGCAGCCACCGAGGGGGCAGGAGTAACACTGAAGCTTTCTTT. This codes for CASSHRGGRSNTEAFF.